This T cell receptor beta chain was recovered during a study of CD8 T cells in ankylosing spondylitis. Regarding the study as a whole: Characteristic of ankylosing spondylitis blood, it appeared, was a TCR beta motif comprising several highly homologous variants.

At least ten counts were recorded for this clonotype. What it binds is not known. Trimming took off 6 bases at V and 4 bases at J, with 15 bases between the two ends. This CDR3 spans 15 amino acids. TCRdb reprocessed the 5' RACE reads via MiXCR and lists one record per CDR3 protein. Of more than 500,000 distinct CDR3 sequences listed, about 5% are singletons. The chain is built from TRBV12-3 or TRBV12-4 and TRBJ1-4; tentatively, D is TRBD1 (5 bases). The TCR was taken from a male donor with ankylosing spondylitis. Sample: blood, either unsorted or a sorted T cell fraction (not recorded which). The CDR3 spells CASSSRDGDNEKLFF. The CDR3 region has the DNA TGTGCCAGCAGCTCCCGGGACGGTGATAATGAAAAACTGTTTTTT.